A selection of T cell receptor beta chains follows, all from one sample in a study of response to subunit inactivated influenza vaccine. A single record per CDR3 protein comes from TCRdb applying MiXCR to the RT-PCR reads. The data hold around 540,000 distinct CDR3 sequences, with 12% observed a single time. This specimen consisted of PBMCs from blood, obtained on the day of vaccination. The source is a man aged 45-60 years who received an inactivated influenza vaccine. The CDR3 runs from the conserved cysteine through the conserved F or W. D genes are given only for firm matches. A row's size may be missing; if present it is once, few, many or a size class.

clone_size: many
v_call: TRBV28
d_call: .
j_call: TRBJ1-1
cdr3_aa: CASSGTSNTEAFF
cdr3_nt: TGTGCCAGCAGCGGGACGTCGAACACTGAAGCTTTCTTT

clone_size: few
v_call: TRBV7-2
d_call: TRBD2
j_call: TRBJ2-7
cdr3_aa: CASSLRGSGPEQYF
cdr3_nt: TGTGCCAGCAGCTTACGCGGGAGTGGGCCCGAGCAGTACTTC

clone_size: few
v_call: TRBV12-3/TRBV12-4
d_call: .
j_call: TRBJ2-7
cdr3_aa: CASSPRGYEQYF
cdr3_nt: TGTGCCAGCAGTCCCAGGGGCTACGAGCAGTACTTC

clone_size: many
v_call: TRBV12-3/TRBV12-4
d_call: .
j_call: TRBJ2-5
cdr3_aa: CASSFAVGQGETQYF
cdr3_nt: TGTGCCAGCAGTTTTGCGGTGGGCCAGGGGGAGACCCAGTACTTC

clone_size: few
v_call: TRBV20-1
d_call: TRBD2
j_call: TRBJ2-1
cdr3_aa: CSARGSGGASLQFF
cdr3_nt: TGCAGTGCTAGGGGTAGCGGGGGGGCTTCTTTGCAGTTCTTC

clone_size: few
v_call: TRBV20-1
d_call: TRBD1
j_call: TRBJ1-2
cdr3_aa: CSARNAGGPGYTF
cdr3_nt: TGCAGTGCTAGGAACGCAGGGGGGCCTGGCTACACCTTC

clone_size: .
v_call: TRBV7-8
d_call: .
j_call: TRBJ2-1
cdr3_aa: CASSLRTAGNEQFF
cdr3_nt: TGTGCCAGCAGCTTACGGACAGCTGGGAATGAGCAGTTCTTC

clone_size: .
v_call: TRBV7-9
d_call: .
j_call: TRBJ2-6
cdr3_aa: CASSLTPSGANVLTF
cdr3_nt: TGTGCCAGCAGCTTAACCCCCTCTGGGGCCAACGTCCTGACTTTC

clone_size: .
v_call: TRBV6-2/TRBV6-3
d_call: TRBD2
j_call: TRBJ2-1
cdr3_aa: CATYGLAEDEQFF
cdr3_nt: TGTGCCACCTACGGGCTAGCGGAAGATGAGCAGTTCTTC

clone_size: .
v_call: TRBV12-3/TRBV12-4
d_call: TRBD1
j_call: TRBJ1-5
cdr3_aa: CASRLSGGSSNQPQHF
cdr3_nt: TGTGCCAGCAGACTCTCAGGGGGCTCTAGCAATCAGCCCCAGCATTTT

clone_size: .
v_call: TRBV14
d_call: .
j_call: TRBJ2-3
cdr3_aa: CASSRLVFGTDTQYF
cdr3_nt: TGTGCCAGCAGCCGACTAGTCTTCGGCACAGATACGCAGTATTTT

clone_size: .
v_call: TRBV20-1
d_call: TRBD2
j_call: TRBJ2-5
cdr3_aa: CSARDNLAGGPRETQYF
cdr3_nt: TGCAGTGCTAGAGATAACCTAGCGGGAGGGCCTAGGGAGACCCAGTACTTC

clone_size: .
v_call: TRBV5-1
d_call: .
j_call: TRBJ1-1
cdr3_aa: CASSGGVITEAFF
cdr3_nt: TGCGCCAGCAGTGGGGGGGTGATCACTGAAGCTTTCTTT

clone_size: .
v_call: TRBV12-3/TRBV12-4
d_call: TRBD1
j_call: TRBJ2-3
cdr3_aa: CASSRSNRGVTDTQYF
cdr3_nt: TGTGCCAGCAGCCGATCCAACAGGGGGGTCACAGATACGCAGTATTTT

clone_size: few
v_call: TRBV29-1
d_call: .
j_call: TRBJ1-2
cdr3_aa: CSVEDSSRGGYTF
cdr3_nt: TGCAGCGTTGAGGACAGCTCCCGGGGAGGCTACACCTTC

clone_size: few
v_call: TRBV9
d_call: TRBD2
j_call: TRBJ2-7
cdr3_aa: CASSVGFGGGAGEQYF
cdr3_nt: TGTGCCAGCAGCGTAGGTTTTGGCGGGGGGGCTGGTGAGCAGTACTTC

clone_size: .
v_call: TRBV4-3
d_call: .
j_call: TRBJ2-1
cdr3_aa: CASSQDRGSSYNEQFF
cdr3_nt: TGCGCCAGCAGCCAAGATCGGGGGAGTTCCTACAATGAGCAGTTCTTC

clone_size: .
v_call: TRBV20-1
d_call: TRBD2
j_call: TRBJ2-7
cdr3_aa: CSATATGTSGSVHEQYF
cdr3_nt: TGCAGTGCTACCGCCACCGGGACTAGCGGGAGTGTCCACGAGCAGTACTTC

clone_size: many
v_call: TRBV27
d_call: TRBD1
j_call: TRBJ1-1
cdr3_aa: CASSLKDRVNTEAFF
cdr3_nt: TGTGCCAGCAGTTTAAAGGACAGGGTGAACACTGAAGCTTTCTTT

clone_size: .
v_call: TRBV10-3
d_call: .
j_call: TRBJ1-1
cdr3_aa: CAISESVSTEAFF
cdr3_nt: TGTGCCATCAGTGAGTCCGTGAGCACTGAAGCTTTCTTT

clone_size: many
v_call: TRBV6-1
d_call: .
j_call: TRBJ2-7
cdr3_aa: CASSEGTYEQYF
cdr3_nt: TGTGCCAGCAGTGAAGGGACCTACGAGCAGTACTTC

clone_size: many
v_call: TRBV20-1
d_call: TRBD2
j_call: TRBJ2-1
cdr3_aa: CSARDIREGRNEQFF
cdr3_nt: TGCAGTGCTAGAGATATACGGGAGGGCCGCAATGAGCAGTTCTTC

clone_size: .
v_call: TRBV10-3
d_call: TRBD1
j_call: TRBJ1-5
cdr3_aa: CAIGRGSRNQPQHF
cdr3_nt: TGTGCCATCGGCAGGGGGTCGCGCAATCAGCCCCAGCATTTT

clone_size: .
v_call: TRBV20-1
d_call: TRBD2
j_call: TRBJ2-1
cdr3_aa: CSAREGLAGFYEQFF
cdr3_nt: TGCAGTGCTAGAGAGGGACTAGCGGGCTTCTATGAGCAGTTCTTC

clone_size: many
v_call: TRBV29-1
d_call: TRBD2
j_call: TRBJ2-5
cdr3_aa: CSVDGTSGKKETQYF
cdr3_nt: TGCAGCGTTGATGGGACTAGCGGGAAGAAAGAGACCCAGTACTTC

clone_size: few
v_call: TRBV20-1
d_call: .
j_call: TRBJ1-1
cdr3_aa: CSARGGTLTEAFF
cdr3_nt: TGCAGTGCTAGAGGGGGCACTCTGACTGAAGCTTTCTTT

clone_size: few
v_call: TRBV11-2
d_call: .
j_call: TRBJ2-7
cdr3_aa: CASSLLLGTNPEQYF
cdr3_nt: TGTGCCAGCAGCTTATTACTAGGAACGAACCCCGAGCAGTACTTC

clone_size: few
v_call: TRBV6-1
d_call: TRBD1
j_call: TRBJ1-5
cdr3_aa: CASSDAGDRGQPQHF
cdr3_nt: TGTGCCAGCAGTGACGCAGGGGACAGAGGACAGCCCCAGCATTTT

clone_size: few
v_call: TRBV28
d_call: TRBD1
j_call: TRBJ1-5
cdr3_aa: CASRTGSNQPQHF
cdr3_nt: TGTGCCAGCAGGACAGGGAGCAATCAGCCCCAGCATTTT

clone_size: few
v_call: TRBV6-2/TRBV6-3
d_call: TRBD1
j_call: TRBJ2-7
cdr3_aa: CASSMDRGTYEQYF
cdr3_nt: TGTGCCAGCAGCATGGACAGGGGAACCTACGAGCAGTACTTC

clone_size: few
v_call: TRBV7-6
d_call: TRBD2
j_call: TRBJ2-3
cdr3_aa: CASSFELGSGRSDTQYF
cdr3_nt: TGTGCCAGCAGCTTTGAATTGGGTAGCGGGAGGAGCGATACGCAGTATTTT

clone_size: few
v_call: TRBV6-2/TRBV6-3
d_call: .
j_call: TRBJ2-4
cdr3_aa: CASSYLATGSSVQYF
cdr3_nt: TGTGCCAGCAGTTACCTCGCGACCGGGTCTAGCGTTCAGTACTTC

clone_size: few
v_call: TRBV5-1
d_call: TRBD1
j_call: TRBJ2-1
cdr3_aa: CASSLAGTGGIGEQFF
cdr3_nt: TGCGCCAGCAGCTTGGCCGGGACAGGGGGCATCGGTGAGCAGTTCTTC

clone_size: many
v_call: TRBV4-1
d_call: TRBD1
j_call: TRBJ1-1
cdr3_aa: CASSLVHGTGGEKNTEAFF
cdr3_nt: TGCGCCAGCAGCCTCGTTCACGGGACAGGAGGGGAAAAGAACACTGAAGCTTTCTTT

clone_size: .
v_call: TRBV7-9
d_call: TRBD1
j_call: TRBJ1-6
cdr3_aa: CASSFRGDRGDSPLHF
cdr3_nt: TGTGCCAGCAGCTTCCGGGGGGACAGAGGGGATTCACCCCTCCACTTT

clone_size: many
v_call: TRBV7-6
d_call: TRBD2
j_call: TRBJ2-1
cdr3_aa: CASSPAIGTSPRDNEQFF
cdr3_nt: TGTGCCAGCAGCCCGGCAATTGGGACTAGCCCGCGGGACAATGAGCAGTTCTTC

clone_size: few
v_call: TRBV2
d_call: .
j_call: TRBJ1-1
cdr3_aa: CASSVLAPRGEAFF
cdr3_nt: TGTGCCAGCAGTGTCCTGGCCCCAAGGGGTGAAGCTTTCTTT

clone_size: few
v_call: TRBV10-3
d_call: TRBD1
j_call: TRBJ2-7
cdr3_aa: CAISFGTEYEQYF
cdr3_nt: TGTGCCATCAGTTTCGGGACAGAGTACGAGCAGTACTTC

clone_size: many
v_call: TRBV18
d_call: .
j_call: TRBJ2-2
cdr3_aa: CASSPSTGELFF
cdr3_nt: TGTGCCAGCAGTCCAAGCACCGGGGAGCTGTTTTTT